Following are 20 T cell receptor beta chains from one sample sequenced in a study of cytomegalovirus exposure and HLA in healthy donors. PCR primers comprised 60 Vbeta and 13 Jbeta primers. The repertoire was sequenced with immunoSEQ multiplex PCR; TCRdb's copy has only in-frame clones and lacks some. The sample lists about 200,000 clones; around 85% were seen once. Material: PBMCs. The receptors stem from a man between 45 and 60 years old in good health and CMV-seronegative.

This chain links TRBV6-5 with TRBJ2-2; 7 nucleotides line up with TRBD1. CDR1 and CDR2 from the germline V gene are MNHEY and SVGAGI. Trimming removed 5 bases from V and 5 bases from J; junction bases left unmatched: 8. CDR3 length: 15 amino acids. The CDR3 region is CASSPRQGKTGELFF. The CDR3 nucleotides are TGTGCCAGCAGTCCCAGACAGGGCAAAACCGGGGAGCTGTTTTTT.

This sequence joins TRBV9 and TRBJ2-3, with D tentatively TRBD2 (7 bases). Looked up from germline, CDR1 is SGDLS and CDR2 is YYNGEE. This CDR3 is 19 amino acids long. V was trimmed by 4 bases and J by 0 bases, leaving 24 bases between them. CDR3 coding DNA: TGTGCCAGCAGCCTAGGGGGGGGGACTTTCCCTACTAGCACAGATACGCAGTATTTT. Translating gives CASSLGGGTFPTSTDTQYF.

The chain has TRBV28 and TRBJ2-5; 7 positions agree with TRBD1. CDR1 is MDHEN and CDR2 is SYDVKM in the germline V gene. V shed 9 bases and J 5 bases; nucleotides not matched to a gene: 15. The CDR3 is made up of 15 amino acids. Written as DNA, the CDR3 is TGTGCCAGTGCTACGGGACAGACCAAATGGGAGACCCAGTACTTC. It specifies CASATGQTKWETQYF.

The genes are TRBV5-6 and TRBJ1-5, with D maybe TRBD1 (6 bases). Germline CDR1 and CDR2: SGHDT and YYEEEE. The V end was cut by 5 bases, the J end by 3 bases, with 15 bases between. The CDR3 totals 15 residues. The CDR3 loop is CASSTKQGDNQPQHF. In nucleotides, the CDR3 is TGTGCCAGCAGTACCAAACAGGGAGACAATCAGCCCCAGCATTTT. Supplemented by reference TRBV5-6 and TRBJ1-5, the full variable domain reads DAGVTQSPTHLIKTRGQQVTLRCSPKSGHDTVSWYQQALGQGPQFIFQYYEEEERQRGNFPDRFSGHQFPNYSSELNVNALLLGDSALYLCASSTKQGDNQPQHFGDGTRLSIL.

This clone was seen only a few times. The chain is built from TRBV5-6 and TRBJ2-1; D call uncertain. Trimming pared 1 base from V and 5 bases from J, leaving 7 bases between. The CDR3 totals 13 residues. The V gene's germline CDR1 is SGHDT and CDR2 YYEEEE. The CDR3 sequence: CASSLISNNEQFF. The CDR3, as DNA: TGTGCCAGCAGCTTGATCAGTAACAATGAGCAGTTCTTC.

Concerning this clone itself: The same CDR3 arises from other DNA sequences in this sample as well. The gene calls are TRBV5-1 and TRBJ2-3; D might be TRBD2 (6 bases). Trimming took off 0 bases at V and 0 bases at J, with 8 bases between the two ends. Germline V CDR1 and CDR2: SGHRS, YFSETQ. The CDR3 has 15 residues. The CDR3 sequence is CASSLGLASTDTQYF. Written as DNA, the CDR3 is TGCGCCAGCAGCTTGGGCCTAGCGAGCACAGATACGCAGTATTTT.

J is TRBJ2-1 and V is TRBV19; D may be TRBD2 (6 bases). Germline V gene sequence: CDR1 LNHDA, CDR2 SQIVND (reference sequence). This CDR3 contains 12 residues. The V end lost 6 bases, the J end lost 7 bases, and 10 bases lay between the germline ends. CDR3 coding DNA: TGTGCCAGTAGGAGCGGGCTAAATGAGCAGTTCTTC. This encodes CASRSGLNEQFF.

The V and J genes are TRBV7-9 and TRBJ2-5; D might be TRBD2 (5 bases). Trimming left V 5 bases short and J 5 bases short, with 21 bases between. The CDR3 extends over 16 amino acids. From germline, CDR1 is SEHNR and CDR2 FQNEAQ (reference sequence). The CDR3 here is CASSAGLGWVAETQYF. In DNA form, the CDR3 reads TGTGCCAGCAGCGCCGGACTCGGTTGGGTCGCGGAGACCCAGTACTTC.

This clone has only one observation. This chain links TRBV11-3 with TRBJ2-1, with 9 bases identical to TRBD2. With 1 base clipped from V and 5 bases from J, the junction kept 6 bases outside the gene matches. CDR3 length: 16 residues. In germline, CDR1 is SGHNT, CDR2 YENEEA. The CDR3 DNA reads as TGTGCCAGCAGCTTAGGATGGCTAGCGGGAAACAATGAGCAGTTCTTC. Amino acids: CASSLGWLAGNNEQFF.

CDR3 sequence: CASSLLAGGRGNEQFF. In DNA form, the CDR3 reads TGTGCCAGCAGCTTACTAGCGGGAGGGCGCGGCAATGAGCAGTTCTTC. V and J are TRBV7-9 and TRBJ2-1; the match to TRBD2 covers 12 bases. This CDR3 spans 16 amino acids. After removal of 2 bases from V and 6 bases from J, the junction contained 5 bases not matched to a gene. Germline V CDR1 and CDR2: SEHNR, FQNEAQ (reference sequence).

This sequence joins TRBV7-5 and TRBJ1-5; the table's D gene call, TRBD1, was not cross checked with the DNA. TRBV7-5 is designated a pseudogene. This CDR3 comprises 15 residues. The CDR3 here is CVRSLFAGFNQPQHF. The CDR3, as DNA: TGTGTCAGAAGCTTATTTGCAGGGTTCAATCAGCCCCAGCATTTT.

This chain uses TRBV6-4 with TRBJ2-3, with 10 bases lining up with TRBD1. Unmatched junction bases numbered 4, after V lost 6 bases and J lost 1 base. CDR1 is MRHNA, CDR2 SNTAGT, per germline. This CDR3 has 15 residues. The CDR3 sequence is CASSLTGGGTDTQYF. The CDR3 DNA sequence: TGTGCCAGCAGCCTGACAGGGGGCGGCACAGATACGCAGTATTTT.

The rearrangement uses TRBV5-1 and TRBJ2-1, with D unresolved. Per the germline V gene, CDR1 is SGHRS and CDR2 is YFSETQ. This CDR3 has 17 amino acids. Trimming removed 0 bases from V and 0 bases from J, with 13 bases in between. CDR3: CASSLEWSRSSYNEQFF. DNA of the CDR3: TGCGCCAGCAGCTTGGAATGGAGCCGAAGCTCCTACAATGAGCAGTTCTTC.

A single count supports this clone. V usage is TRBV30 and J usage is TRBJ1-1; D perhaps matches TRBD1 (5 bases). Germline CDR1 and CDR2: GTSNPN and SVGIG (reference sequence). V lost 3 bases and J 4 bases, leaving 15 bases between the germline ends. This CDR3 comprises 14 residues. Written as DNA, the CDR3 is TGTGCCTGGAGGGAGACAGCGAGTGTCACTGAAGCTTTCTTT. As protein: CAWRETASVTEAFF.

The gene calls are TRBV27 and TRBJ2-7; a possible D gene is TRBD2 (5 bases). Trimming left V 3 bases short and J 0 bases short, with 21 bases between. The CDR3 loop spans 18 amino acids. The germline gives CDR1 MNHEY, CDR2 SMNVEV (reference sequence). CDR3 amino acids: CASSFHSVRGHSSYEQYF. The CDR3, as DNA: TGTGCCAGCAGTTTTCATTCGGTCCGCGGGCACAGCTCCTACGAGCAGTACTTC.

For this clone: One end of the junction varies from germline; a read error may be responsible. The genes are TRBV2 and TRBJ1-4; 8 bases fit TRBD1. Germline CDR1 and CDR2: SNHLY and FYNNEI. The CDR3 is 17 residues long. In DNA form, the CDR3 reads TGTGCCAGCAGCGAAGGACAGGGTAGTCTTCCTAATGAAAAACTGTTTTTT. Translating gives CASSEGQGSLPNEKLFF.

The chain links TRBV4-2 to TRBJ1-3; tentatively, D is TRBD1 (6 bases). V lost 3 bases and J 0 bases, leaving 12 bases between the germline ends. In germline, CDR1 is LGHNA, CDR2 YNFKEQ. The CDR3 is 16 residues long. The CDR3: CASSQGAALSGNTIYF. The CDR3 bases are TGTGCCAGCAGCCAGGGGGCCGCCCTCTCTGGAAACACCATATATTTT.

This chain connects TRBV7-9 to TRBJ2-1; 7 bases agree with TRBD1. Per germline, CDR1 SEHNR and CDR2 FQNEAQ (reference sequence). The ends lost 6 bases at V and 15 bases at J; junction bases unmatched: 17. The CDR3 covers 14 residues. The CDR3 loop reads CASSSQGVSRLRFF. CDR3 nucleotides: TGTGCCAGCAGTTCTCAGGGGGTAAGCCGGTTGCGGTTCTTC.

CDR3 loop: CASSLTGTSGTTDTQYF. In nucleotides, the CDR3 is TGTGCCAGCAGCCTCACAGGGACTAGCGGGACCACAGATACGCAGTATTTT. V and J are TRBV4-2 and TRBJ2-3; the match to TRBD2 covers 13 bases. Germline loops: CDR1 LGHNA, CDR2 YNFKEQ. This CDR3 has 17 residues. The V gene end was trimmed by 4 bases and the J gene end by 2 bases; junction bases not matched to a gene: 6.

On this clone itself: The junction differs from germline at one of its ends, possibly a read error. J is TRBJ2-3 and V is TRBV7-9; no clear D. CDR3 length: 11 amino acids. CDR1 and CDR2 (germline): SEHNR, FQNEAQ (reference sequence). The CDR3 spells CASSRPGTHYF. DNA for the CDR3: TGTGCCAGCAGCCGCCCGGGTACGCATTATTTT.